Following are 9 T cell receptor beta chains from one sample sequenced in a study of cytomegalovirus exposure and HLA in healthy donors. PCR primers comprised 60 Vbeta and 13 Jbeta primers. The assay was immunoSEQ multiplex PCR, and TCRdb's table has in-frame clones only and misses some. Of over 130,000 clones in the sample, 70% to 90% are singletons; the top ten hold around 2.5%. Sample: PBMCs. The receptors were gathered from a man in his fifties in good health and CMV-seronegative.

This clone was picked up a small number of times. The chain uses TRBV19 and TRBJ2-5; D remains unclear. From germline, CDR1 is LNHDA and CDR2 SQIVND (reference sequence). The CDR3 spans 13 residues. V shed 2 bases and J shed 1 base, with 5 bases lying between them. CDR3 amino acids: CASSISPQETQYF. The CDR3 bases are TGTGCCAGTAGTATAAGCCCCCAAGAGACCCAGTACTTC.

This clone showed up just once. V gene TRBV6-6 combines with J gene TRBJ1-1, with D perhaps matching TRBD1 (6 bases). The CDR3 has 14 residues. Trimming cost V 2 bases and J 7 bases, with 14 bases left between them. Germline CDR1 MNHNY, CDR2 SVGAGI (reference sequence). This chain's CDR3 is CASSYAPDRNEAFF. The CDR3 DNA sequence: TGTGCCAGCAGTTACGCCCCCGACAGGAATGAAGCTTTCTTT.

This clone was observed a handful of times. The V call is TRBV9, the J call TRBJ2-6; D may be TRBD1 (5 bases). V was shortened by 0 bases and J by 0 bases, with 13 bases between the two germline ends. This CDR3 comprises 18 residues. Germline lookup yields CDR1 SGDLS and CDR2 YYNGEE. CDR3 sequence reads: CASSVGTQPNSGANVLTF. CDR3 DNA: TGTGCCAGCAGCGTAGGGACACAGCCCAACTCTGGGGCCAACGTCCTGACTTTC.

This chain uses TRBV13 with TRBJ1-3; D gene uncertain. The CDR3 is 14 amino acids. The V end lost 3 bases, the J end lost 0 bases, and 6 bases lay between the germline ends. Germline CDR1 and CDR2: PRHDT and FYEKMQ (reference sequence). In DNA, the CDR3 is TGTGCCAGCAGCTTTTCCAGCTCTGGAAACACCATATATTTT. This gives the protein CASSFSSSGNTIYF.

This chain connects TRBV5-1 to TRBJ1-2, with TRBD1 matching 10 bases. This CDR3 has 15 amino acids. Germline V gene data show CDR1 as SGHRS and CDR2 as YFSETQ. J lost 3 bases, V lost 4 bases, and 6 bases had no gene match. CDR3 in DNA: TGCGCCAGCAGCCAAGGGACAGGGGTTGACTATGGCTACACCTTC. Protein: CASSQGTGVDYGYTF.

V usage is TRBV27 and J usage is TRBJ1-5; possible D gene TRBD1, 6 bases. Trimming left V 6 bases short and J 7 bases short, with 13 bases between. In germline, CDR1 is MNHEY, CDR2 SMNVEV (reference sequence). The CDR3 contains 13 residues. The CDR3 nucleotides read TGTGCCAGCAGACTCAACAGGGTCCAGCCCCAGCATTTT. It yields the protein CASRLNRVQPQHF.

This chain joins TRBV6-1 and TRBJ1-1; tentative D call: TRBD1 (6 bases). The CDR3 sequence is 18 residues long. V was shortened by 4 bases and J by 2 bases, with 23 bases between the two germline ends. Germline V lookup: CDR1 MNHNS, CDR2 SASEGT. In nucleotides, the CDR3 is TGTGCCAGCAGTGGGGAGGCGGGGGCCGTTTCGAGAAACACTGAAGCTTTCTTT. It specifies CASSGEAGAVSRNTEAFF.

The J gene is TRBJ2-2, the V gene TRBV27, with D maybe TRBD1 (5 bases). The CDR3 has 14 amino acids. CDR1 is MNHEY and CDR2 is SMNVEV in the germline V gene (reference sequence). The V and J ends lost 5 bases and 3 bases respectively, with 10 bases between them. The CDR3 DNA is TGTGCCAGCAGTAGACCAGGGTACACCGGGGAGCTGTTTTTT. Its protein product is CASSRPGYTGELFF.

This chain joins TRBV7-3 and TRBJ2-7, with D possibly TRBD1 on 5 matching bases. The CDR3 consists of 12 residues. The V and J ends lost 4 bases and 5 bases respectively, with 9 bases between them. Per the germline V gene, CDR1 is SGHTA and CDR2 is FQGTGA. CDR3 coding DNA: TGTGCCAGCAGCTCGCAGGGTAACGAGCAGTACTTC. This translates into CASSSQGNEQYF.